A single T cell receptor (beta chain) is shown here with its context. The antigen is undetermined. The CDR3 covers 14 residues. From germline, CDR1 is ENHRY and CDR2 SYGVKD. The ends were cut back, 2 bases at V and 1 base at J, with 6 bases in the middle. This sample was included in a study of blood T cells in healthy people across ages. Study at large: Per two T cells, template switching captured roughly one barcoded beta molecule. General study points: Observed TCR beta diversity per million T cells went down as age went up. This fall followed a roughly linear course with age.

Isolation recovered at least 6.5 million PBMCs from every sample. For the second PCR, which ran for about 6 to 11 cycles, a sample-barcoded 5' primer and a J-beta primer mix were used. TCRdb re-derived calls from the 5' RACE reads in MiXCR, one entry per CDR3 protein. The sample records 800,000 to 950,000 distinct CDR3 sequences, roughly 52% being singletons. Material for sequencing was blood. The receptor was isolated from a man in his thirties or forties in good health. The chain is built from TRBV10-3 and TRBJ2-1, with unresolved D. The CDR3 reads CAISERVSYNEQFF. CDR3 bases: TGTGCCATCAGTGAGAGAGTATCCTACAATGAGCAGTTCTTC.